This T cell receptor beta chain was retrieved from a study of blood T cells in healthy people across ages. Study-level findings and limits: Aged donors had fewer naive CD4+ cells and lower diversity than long-lived donors.

Primers used in a second PCR of about 7 to 12 cycles were a sample-barcoded 5' primer and a J-beta primer mix. A template-switch adaptor containing 12 random nucleotides labeled each cDNA molecule. TCRdb analysed the 5' RACE reads with MiXCR anew, one entry per CDR3 protein. The sample records about 800,000 distinct CDR3 sequences, about 47% being singletons. The study isolated at least 7 million PBMCs from each sample. V lost 5 bases and J 3 bases, leaving 11 bases between the germline ends. CDR3 length equals 14 residues. Looked up from germline, CDR1 is SGHTA and CDR2 is FQGNSA. Remarks on this clonotype: Its antigen is not identified.

The chain has TRBV7-2 and TRBJ2-4, with D uncertain. The sequenced sample was blood. The receptor comes from a man older than 75 in good health. CDR3 region: CASSERLGKNIQYF. DNA of the CDR3: TGTGCCAGCAGCGAGAGGTTGGGCAAAAACATTCAGTACTTC.